This T cell receptor (beta chain) was sequenced in a study of regulatory T cells in long-lasting Graves disease. At least ten counts were recorded for this clonotype. As yet, its antigen is unknown. Construction of TCR beta libraries relied on iRepertoire HTBI primers and on Arm-PCR targeting CDR3 regions. In the original analysis: Samples collectively showed 62 TRBV and 14 TRBJ segments. TCRdb fed the multiplex PCR reads into MiXCR, producing one record per CDR3 protein. The V and J calls come from TCRdb's annotation, not from the publication. The sample has roughly 410,000 distinct CDR3 sequences; about 15% are singletons. General observations from the study: TRBV28, TRBJ1-2 and TRBJ2-5 were favored in persistent disease.

Noted time point: newly diagnosed GD, antithyroid drugs for less than 3 months. RNA from PBMCs was the source of the TCR library. The CDR3 has 15 amino acids. The germline CDR1 and CDR2 sequences are SGDLS and YYNGEE. V gave up 0 bases and J gave up 2 bases; unmatched junction bases: 4. This sample was shared with a second study, whose subject was T cells in Graves' hyperthyroidism and ophthalmopathy.

The origin of this receptor is a woman aged 40 to 50 with Graves disease. This chain uses TRBV9 with TRBJ1-2; the match to TRBD1 covers 7 bases. This sample comprised peripheral blood mononuclear cells (PBMCs), obtained at new diagnosis, from a patient treated with antithyroid drugs. The CDR3 is CASSVAPGQNYGYTF. The CDR3 nucleotides are TGTGCCAGCAGCGTAGCTCCGGGACAGAACTATGGCTACACCTTC.